This T cell receptor beta chain was sequenced in a study of blood T cell repertoires in COVID-19. On the study more broadly: There were acute and convalescent COVID-19 samples, and they came from the United States, Italy and Spain. Sources were T cells, B-cell-depleted T cells, or PBMCs; the material itself was cDNA or gDNA.

The age range of participants was about 18 to 89 years, with residence in approximately 25 US areas. How the authors handled the data: Reference gene primer amplification in the assay estimated nucleated cell counts. Assay: immunoSEQ multiplex PCR; the TCRdb copy retains only in-frame clones and omits some. The V and J calls and clone size are taken from that table; D and trimming were inferred from the DNA. The table has 150,000 to 200,000 clones, 75% to 85% seen once. This CDR3 comprises 15 residues. Trimming removed 1 base from V and 2 bases from J, with 11 bases in between. Germline assignment: CDR1 SEHNR and CDR2 FQNEAQ (reference sequence).

Sequenced sample: PBMCs or T cells enriched from blood (not recorded which). The V gene is TRBV7-9, the J gene TRBJ1-2; possibly TRBD1 for D (6 bases). This receptor was identified in a woman between 50 and 59 years old with acute COVID-19. The CDR3 DNA is TGTGCCAGCAGCTTAGGAACAGGGCCGAACTATGGCTACACCTTC. Its translation is CASSLGTGPNYGYTF.